This paragraph reports one T cell receptor beta chain. The antigen is not known. The sample belongs to a study of cytomegalovirus exposure and HLA in healthy donors. General study findings and limits: Cytomegalovirus status was reportedly diagnosed by the classifier with high sensitivity and specificity. Most of the TCR beta V segments (in an earlier analysis) were productive either about 87% or about 30% of the time.

This CDR3 has 16 residues. CDR1 MDHEN and CDR2 SYDVKM come from the germline V gene. The J segment lost 4 bases and the V segment lost 7 bases, leaving 12 bases of the junction unmatched. Both 60 Vbeta primers and 13 Jbeta primers went into the PCR. Using immunoSEQ multiplex PCR, the repertoire was profiled, and TCRdb retains in-frame clones only, with some absent. This table lists around 210,000 clones. The chain couples TRBV28 to TRBJ1-1; 10 bases fit TRBD1. Sample: PBMCs. The sequence derives from a girl under 10 years old in good health and CMV-seropositive. CDR3 sequence: CASTPGGDRGRTEAFF. The CDR3 coding sequence is TGTGCCAGCACCCCGGGGGGGGACAGGGGACGCACTGAAGCTTTCTTT.